These T cell receptor beta chains were read from a single sample in a study of T cells in narcolepsy. The method was immunoSEQ multiplex PCR; TCRdb's version includes in-frame clones alone and lacks a portion of them. The profile shows approximately 30,000 clones, around 86% of them singletons. Sequenced: CD45RA- memory CD4+ T cells from PBMCs. These receptors all come from a human donor with narcolepsy. CDR3s include the opening cysteine and the closing phenylalanine or tryptophan. D genes are given only for firm matches. Where a row states a size, it is once, few, many or the class of an expanded clone; other rows omit it.

TRBV7-9,NA,TRBD2,TRBJ2-3,CASKNGLAASTDTQYF,TGTGCCAGCAAAAACGGACTAGCGGCGAGCACAGATACGCAGTATTTT
TRBV5-1,NA,NA,TRBJ1-1,CASSLVQGSNTEAFF,TGCGCCAGCAGCTTGGTACAGGGTTCGAACACTGAAGCTTTCTTT
TRBV7-6,NA,TRBD2,TRBJ2-2,CASSSRLAGGIDTGELFF,TGTGCCAGCAGCTCCCGACTAGCGGGGGGGATCGACACCGGGGAGCTGTTTTTT
TRBV28,NA,NA,TRBJ1-1,CASSYAGSGAFF,TGTGCCAGCAGTTACGCCGGGAGTGGGGCTTTCTTT
TRBV19,once,NA,TRBJ1-6,CASSIIWFGGQQWSYNSPLHF,TGTGCCAGTAGTATTATATGGTTTGGAGGACAGCAGTGGAGCTATAATTCACCCCTCCACTTT
TRBV11-2,NA,TRBD1,TRBJ1-1,CASSLMGQGTEAFF,TGTGCCAGCAGCTTAATGGGACAGGGAACTGAAGCTTTCTTT
TRBV5-8,NA,NA,TRBJ1-6,CASSRPSYNSPLHF,TGTGCCAGCAGCAGACCGAGCTATAATTCACCCCTCCACTTT
TRBV2,NA,NA,TRBJ2-1,CASSPTHNEQFF,TGTGCCAGCAGTCCTACTCACAATGAGCAGTTCTTC
TRBV18,once,TRBD1,TRBJ2-2,CASSPPDRAGTGELFF,TGTGCCAGCTCACCTCCGGACAGGGCGGGCACCGGGGAGCTGTTTTTT
TRBV12-2,NA,NA,TRBJ2-1,CASPTEGDDEQFF,TGTGCAAGTCCGACAGAAGGGGACGATGAGCAGTTCTTC